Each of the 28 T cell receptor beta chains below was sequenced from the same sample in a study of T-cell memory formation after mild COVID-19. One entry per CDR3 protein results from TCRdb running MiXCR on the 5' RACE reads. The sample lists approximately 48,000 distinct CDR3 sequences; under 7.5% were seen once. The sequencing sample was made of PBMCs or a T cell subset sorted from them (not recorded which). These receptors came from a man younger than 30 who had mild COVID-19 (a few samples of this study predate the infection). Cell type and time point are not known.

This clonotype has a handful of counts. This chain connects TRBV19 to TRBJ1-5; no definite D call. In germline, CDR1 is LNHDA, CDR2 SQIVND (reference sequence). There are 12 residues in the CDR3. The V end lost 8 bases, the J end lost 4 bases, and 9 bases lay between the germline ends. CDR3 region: CASEAQNQPQHF. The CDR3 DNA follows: TGTGCCAGTGAGGCGCAAAATCAGCCCCAGCATTTT.

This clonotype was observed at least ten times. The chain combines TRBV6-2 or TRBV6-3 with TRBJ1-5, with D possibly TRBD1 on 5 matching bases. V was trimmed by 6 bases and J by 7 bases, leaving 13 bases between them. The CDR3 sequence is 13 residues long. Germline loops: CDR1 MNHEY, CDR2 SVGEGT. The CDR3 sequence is CASRTLGDQPQHF. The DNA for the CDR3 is TGTGCCAGCAGGACCCTCGGGGACCAGCCCCAGCATTTT.

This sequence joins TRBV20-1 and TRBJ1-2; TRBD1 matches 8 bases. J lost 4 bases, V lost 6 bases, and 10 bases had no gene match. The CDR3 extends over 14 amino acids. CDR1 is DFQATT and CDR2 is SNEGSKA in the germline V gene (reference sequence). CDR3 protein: CSANSRGLRYGYTF. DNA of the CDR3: TGCAGTGCAAACAGCAGGGGGCTTCGCTATGGCTACACCTTC.

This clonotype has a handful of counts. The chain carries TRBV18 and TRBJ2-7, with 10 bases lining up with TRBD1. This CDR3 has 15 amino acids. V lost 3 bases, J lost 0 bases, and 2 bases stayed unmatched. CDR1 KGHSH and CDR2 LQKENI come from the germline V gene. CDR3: CASSPRTGGSYEQYV. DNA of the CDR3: TGTGCCAGCTCACCGAGGACAGGGGGCTCCTACGAGCAGTACGTC.

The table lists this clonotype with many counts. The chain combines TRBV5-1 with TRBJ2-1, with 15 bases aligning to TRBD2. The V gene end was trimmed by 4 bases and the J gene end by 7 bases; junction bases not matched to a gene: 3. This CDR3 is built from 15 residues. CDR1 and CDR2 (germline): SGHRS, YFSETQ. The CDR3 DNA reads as TGCGCCAGCAGCGTCGGGACTAGCGGGGGGAATGAGCAGTTCTTC. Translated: CASSVGTSGGNEQFF.

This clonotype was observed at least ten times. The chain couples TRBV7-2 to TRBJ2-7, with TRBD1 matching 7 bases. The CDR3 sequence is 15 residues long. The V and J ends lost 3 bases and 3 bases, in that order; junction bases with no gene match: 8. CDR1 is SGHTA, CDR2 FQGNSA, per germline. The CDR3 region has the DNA TGTGCCAGCAGCTTTGGGGGTGACAGGGTCTACGAGCAGTACTTC. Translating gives CASSFGGDRVYEQYF.

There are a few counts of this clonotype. Here the CDR3 reads CASRRRPNQPQHF. The CDR3 DNA sequence: TGTGCCAGCAGAAGACGGCCCAATCAGCCCCAGCATTTT. The chain links TRBV27 to TRBJ1-5, with D unresolved. Trimming left V 6 bases short and J 3 bases short, with 9 bases between. This CDR3 comprises 13 residues. CDR1 is MNHEY, CDR2 SMNVEV, per germline (reference sequence).

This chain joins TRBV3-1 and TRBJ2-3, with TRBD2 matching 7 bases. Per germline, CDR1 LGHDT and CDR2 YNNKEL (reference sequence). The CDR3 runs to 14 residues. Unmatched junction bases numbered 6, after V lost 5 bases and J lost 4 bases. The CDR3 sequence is CASSNRLAADTQYF. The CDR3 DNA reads TGTGCCAGCAGCAACCGACTAGCCGCAGATACGCAGTATTTT.

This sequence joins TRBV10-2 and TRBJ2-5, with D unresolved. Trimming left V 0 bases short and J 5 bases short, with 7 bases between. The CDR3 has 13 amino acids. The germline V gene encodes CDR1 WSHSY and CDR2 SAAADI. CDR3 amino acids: CASSESVGETQYF. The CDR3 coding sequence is TGCGCCAGCAGTGAGTCGGTAGGGGAGACCCAGTACTTC.

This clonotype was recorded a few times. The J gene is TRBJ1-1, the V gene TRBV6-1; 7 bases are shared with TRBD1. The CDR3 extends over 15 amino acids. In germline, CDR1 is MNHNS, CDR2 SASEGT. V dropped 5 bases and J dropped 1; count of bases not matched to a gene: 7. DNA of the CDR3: TGTGCCAGCAGTCAGAGACAGGGAGCGAACACTGAAGCTTTCTTT. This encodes CASSQRQGANTEAFF.

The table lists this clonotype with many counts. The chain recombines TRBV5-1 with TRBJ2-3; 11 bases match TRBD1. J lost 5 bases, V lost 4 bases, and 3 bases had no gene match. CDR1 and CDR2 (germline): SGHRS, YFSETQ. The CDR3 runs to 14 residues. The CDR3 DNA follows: TGCGCCAGCAGCGCCGGGACAGGGGGAGATACGCAGTATTTT. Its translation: CASSAGTGGDTQYF. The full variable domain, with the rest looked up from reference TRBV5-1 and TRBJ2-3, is KAGVTQTPRYLIKTRGQQVTLSCSPISGHRSVSWYQQTPGQGLQFLFEYFSETQRNKGNFPGRFSGRQFSNSRSEMNVSTLELGDSALYLCASSAGTGGDTQYFGPGTRLTVL.

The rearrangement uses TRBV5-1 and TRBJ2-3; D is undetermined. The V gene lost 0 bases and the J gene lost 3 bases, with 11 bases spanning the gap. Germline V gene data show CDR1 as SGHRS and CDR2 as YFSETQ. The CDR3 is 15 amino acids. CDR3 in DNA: TGCGCCAGCAGCTTGGCAGTAATTGGGACAGATACGCAGTATTTT. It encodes CASSLAVIGTDTQYF.

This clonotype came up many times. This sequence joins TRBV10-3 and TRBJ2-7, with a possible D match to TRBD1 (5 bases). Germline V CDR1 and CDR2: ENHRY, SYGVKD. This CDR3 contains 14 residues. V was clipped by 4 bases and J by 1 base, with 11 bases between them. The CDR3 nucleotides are TGTGCCATCAGTGCGGTCGACAGTTCCTACGAGCAGTACGTC. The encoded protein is CAISAVDSSYEQYV.

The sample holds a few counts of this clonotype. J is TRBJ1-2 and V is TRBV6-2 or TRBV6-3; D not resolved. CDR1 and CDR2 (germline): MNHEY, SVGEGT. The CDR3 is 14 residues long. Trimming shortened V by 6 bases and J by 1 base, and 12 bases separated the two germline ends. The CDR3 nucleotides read TGTGCCAGCAGCCCCGACGGAAATAACTATGGCTACACCTTC. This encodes CASSPDGNNYGYTF.

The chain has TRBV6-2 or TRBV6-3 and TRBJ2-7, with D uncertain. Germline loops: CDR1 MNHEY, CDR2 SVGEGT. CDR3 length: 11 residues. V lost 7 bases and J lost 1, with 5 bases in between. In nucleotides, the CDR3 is TGTGCCAGCACAAATTCCTACGAGCAGTACTTC. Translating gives CASTNSYEQYF.

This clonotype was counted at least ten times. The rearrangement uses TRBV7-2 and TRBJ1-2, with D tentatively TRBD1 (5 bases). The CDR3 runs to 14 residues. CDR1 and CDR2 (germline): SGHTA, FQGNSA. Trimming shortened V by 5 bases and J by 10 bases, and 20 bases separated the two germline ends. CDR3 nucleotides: TGTGCCAGCAGCCCCCCGGTAGGGGCGTTCGTCTACACCTTC. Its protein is CASSPPVGAFVYTF.

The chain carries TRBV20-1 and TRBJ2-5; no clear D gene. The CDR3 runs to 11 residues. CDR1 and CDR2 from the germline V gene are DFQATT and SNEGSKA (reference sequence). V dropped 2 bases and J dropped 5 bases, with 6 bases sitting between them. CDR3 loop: CSARSLETQYF. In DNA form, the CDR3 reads TGCAGTGCTAGATCGCTGGAGACCCAGTACTTC.

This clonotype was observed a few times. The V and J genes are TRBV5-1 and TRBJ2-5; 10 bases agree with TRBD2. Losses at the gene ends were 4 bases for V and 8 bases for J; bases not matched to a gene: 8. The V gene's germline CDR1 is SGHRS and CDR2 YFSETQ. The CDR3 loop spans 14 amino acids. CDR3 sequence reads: CASSPGTSVDTQYF. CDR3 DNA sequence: TGCGCCAGCAGCCCCGGGACTAGCGTTGATACCCAGTACTTC. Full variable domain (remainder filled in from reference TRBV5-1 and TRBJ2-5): KAGVTQTPRYLIKTRGQQVTLSCSPISGHRSVSWYQQTPGQGLQFLFEYFSETQRNKGNFPGRFSGRQFSNSRSEMNVSTLELGDSALYLCASSPGTSVDTQYFGPGTRLLVL.

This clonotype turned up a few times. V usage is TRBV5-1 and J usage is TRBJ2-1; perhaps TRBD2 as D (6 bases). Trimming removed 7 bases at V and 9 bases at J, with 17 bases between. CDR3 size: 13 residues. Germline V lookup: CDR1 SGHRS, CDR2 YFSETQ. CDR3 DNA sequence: TGCGCCAGCCGATACGGAGGGCCGAGTGAGCAGTTCTTC. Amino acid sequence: CASRYGGPSEQFF.

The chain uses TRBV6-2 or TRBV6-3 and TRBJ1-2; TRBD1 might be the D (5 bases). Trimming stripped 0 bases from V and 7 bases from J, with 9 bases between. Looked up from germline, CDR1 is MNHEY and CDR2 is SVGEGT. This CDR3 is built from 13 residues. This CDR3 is CASSYSWGSGYTF. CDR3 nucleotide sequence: TGTGCCAGCAGTTACTCTTGGGGGTCTGGCTACACCTTC.

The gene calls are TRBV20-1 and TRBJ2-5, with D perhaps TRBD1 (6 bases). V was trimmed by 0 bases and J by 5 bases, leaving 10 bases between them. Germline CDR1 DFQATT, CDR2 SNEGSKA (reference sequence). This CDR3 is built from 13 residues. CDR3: CSARDRGRETQYF. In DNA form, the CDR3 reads TGCAGTGCTAGAGACAGGGGCCGGGAGACCCAGTACTTC.

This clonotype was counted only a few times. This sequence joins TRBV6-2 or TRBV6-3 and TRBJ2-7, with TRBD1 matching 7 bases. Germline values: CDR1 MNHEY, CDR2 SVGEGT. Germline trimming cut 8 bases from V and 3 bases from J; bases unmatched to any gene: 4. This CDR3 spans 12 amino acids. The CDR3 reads CASGRDSYEQYV. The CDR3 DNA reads TGTGCCAGCGGCCGGGACAGCTACGAGCAGTACGTC.

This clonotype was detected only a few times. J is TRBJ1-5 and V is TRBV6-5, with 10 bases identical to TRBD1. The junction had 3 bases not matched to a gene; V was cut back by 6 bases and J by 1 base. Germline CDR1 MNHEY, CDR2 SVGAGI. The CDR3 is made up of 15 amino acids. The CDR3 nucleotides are TGTGCCAGCAGGCGACAGGGGGCGAGCAATCAGCCCCAGCATTTT. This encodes CASRRQGASNQPQHF.

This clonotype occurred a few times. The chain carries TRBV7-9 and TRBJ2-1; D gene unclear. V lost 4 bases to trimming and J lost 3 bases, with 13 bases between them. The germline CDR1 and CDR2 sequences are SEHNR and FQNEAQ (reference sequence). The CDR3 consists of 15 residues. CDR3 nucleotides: TGTGCCAGCAGCTCAGTGGGCAACATCTACAATGAGCAGTTCTTC. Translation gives CASSSVGNIYNEQFF.

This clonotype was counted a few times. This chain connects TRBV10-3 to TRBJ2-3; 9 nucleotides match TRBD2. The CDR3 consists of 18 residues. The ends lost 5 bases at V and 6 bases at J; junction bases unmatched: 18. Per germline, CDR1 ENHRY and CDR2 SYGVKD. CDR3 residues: CAISLLNGGTSSSDTQYF. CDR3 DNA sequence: TGTGCCATCAGTCTCCTAAATGGGGGGACTAGCAGTTCTGATACGCAGTATTTT.

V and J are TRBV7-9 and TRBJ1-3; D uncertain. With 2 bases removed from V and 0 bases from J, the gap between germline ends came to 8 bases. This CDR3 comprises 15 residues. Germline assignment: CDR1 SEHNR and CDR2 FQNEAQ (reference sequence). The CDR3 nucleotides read TGTGCCAGCAGCTTATACGACCTCTCTGGAAACACCATATATTTT. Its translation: CASSLYDLSGNTIYF.

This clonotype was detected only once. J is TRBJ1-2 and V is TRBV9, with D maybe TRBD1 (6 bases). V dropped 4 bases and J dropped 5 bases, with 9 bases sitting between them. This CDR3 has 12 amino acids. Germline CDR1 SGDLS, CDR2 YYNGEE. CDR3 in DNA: TGTGCCAGCAGCCCTGGGACATATGGCTACACCTTC. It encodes CASSPGTYGYTF.

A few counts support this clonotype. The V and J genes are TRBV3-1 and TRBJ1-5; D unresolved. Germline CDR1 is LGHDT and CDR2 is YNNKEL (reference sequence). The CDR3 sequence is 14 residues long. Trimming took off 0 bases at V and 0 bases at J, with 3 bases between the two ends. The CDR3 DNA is TGTGCCAGCAGCCAAGAATATAGCAATCAGCCCCAGCATTTT. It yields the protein CASSQEYSNQPQHF.